Given below is one T cell receptor (beta chain) in context. Its binding antigen is unknown. There are no base qualities to consult, and no much larger clone falls within one base. The method was the immunoSEQ multiplex PCR assay. For the multiplex PCR, a mixture combining 60 forward primers for TCR Vbeta segments and 13 reverse primers for TCR Jbeta segments was used. A multiplex PCR assay on genomic DNA amplified the CDR3 region of rearranged TCR beta genes. On the Illumina HiSeq System, the amplified TCR beta libraries were sequenced as 87-base-pair reads. As for how the authors treated the data: A later analysis counted 75 million to 100 million unique TCR beta chains across the 600 to 850 repertoires, and about 10 million of these chains were shared by at least two donors. Raw reads were error-corrected and collapsed into unique sequences with a nearest-neighbor algorithm that merged closely related sequences to remove PCR and sequencing errors. CDR3 sequences were aligned to IMGT reference sequences to assign V, D and J gene segments. For a sequence to be retained, at least a six-nucleotide match to both a V gene segment and a J gene segment was required. A rearrangement was called productive if the CDR3 had no stop codons and remained in frame with V and J, and every other rearrangement was called non-productive. Following IMGT convention, CDR3 was defined as the stretch from the second conserved V-encoded cysteine to the conserved J-encoded phenylalanine. In an earlier analysis of more than 550 of the donors, sequences lacking an unambiguous match to a single V gene segment were excluded. An earlier analysis of fewer than 750 of the donors classified V segments as functional when productive rearrangements were above 56.7% and as segregating when the standard deviation between donors was above 5%. To diagnose cytomegalovirus status from the catalog of TCR beta chain sequences, a statistical classification framework was built. In a later analysis, V and J genes were assigned by comparing TCR nucleotide sequences against IMGT/GENE-DB human TR gene sequences. Using the TCRdist pipeline, a later analysis assigned CDR3 sequences along with most-parsimonious VDJ recombination scenarios. A later analysis defined each TCR beta chain by its CDR3 amino acid sequence plus V-gene family, and excluded reads lacking a unique V-gene family. A later analysis removed several hundred highly shared, low-generation-probability nucleotide sequences to deal with suspected cross-contamination and a sequencing artifact. In a later analysis, a clonal expansion index was calculated for each public chain from normalized within-repertoire ranks of inferred template counts. Generation probabilities in a later analysis came from a VDJ recombination model fitted to out-of-frame rearrangements, and those results were checked against IGoR. Hypergeometric tests were used in a later analysis to score TCR-TCR, TCR-HLA and TCR-CMV co-occurrence, with a repertoire-size bias correction applied to the TCR pairs. False discovery rates were estimated in a later analysis by permuting HLA or CMV assignments 20 times. In a later analysis, co-occurring TCRs were grouped with DBSCAN, and TCRdist sequence similarity was added when clustering was performed within HLA-allele-positive subsets. Co-occurrence clustering excluded repertoires with fewer than 30,000 or more than 120,000 public chains, plus five with anomalous nucleotide sharing. TCRdb limited this immuneACCESS table to in-frame rearrangements with V and J called. A share of clones is missing; checked studies link under half to unresolved V genes, and the rest is unexplained. That table supplies the V and J calls and clone size; D and trimming were determined from the DNA. The sample table records roughly 130,000 clones; 80% of these occur just once. The ten largest account for 4% of the sample.

Including the terminal cysteine and phenylalanine, the CDR3 comprises 15 residues. Solely the CDR3 DNA is kept, with 45 bases framed from the first base. The V and J ends are trimmed by 1 base and 4 bases, leaving 14 bases between them. The germline V gene supplies CDR1 MNHNS and CDR2 SASEGT. The cohort was made up of approximately 670 healthy bone marrow donors. At the time of sampling, all cohort members were nominally healthy, though unrecorded immune exposures were likely present. The donor was CMV seronegative and belonged to the group of over 350 seronegative cohort members. Each donor provided a peripheral blood sample, and peripheral blood mononuclear cells were used for TCR beta sequencing. The Qiagen DNeasy Blood Extraction Kit was used to extract genomic DNA from the blood cell samples. The sample is drawn from a study of cytomegalovirus exposure and HLA in healthy donors (dated 2017 in TCRdb). Regarding the research as a whole: In an earlier analysis of 587 of the donors, 276 Gb of sequence data and 90 million to 120 million unique TCR beta sequences from about 179 million T cells were reported. Approximately 310 gigabases of sequencing data and around 87 million unique TCR sequences were included in an early release covering roughly 700 HLA-typed donors. Alongside the repertoire data, information on donor age, sex, ethnicity and CMV serostatus was compiled. To decide whether each TCR beta V gene segment behaved as functional or pseudogenic, an earlier analysis of 587 of the donors relied on high-throughput TCR beta sequencing. A later analysis re-examined previously published TCR beta repertoires from 500 to 700 donors and added high-resolution HLA genotyping to investigate patterns of TCR occurrence. All discovery cohort repertoires had been generated on a single sequencing platform. The study was designed to test whether signatures of past pathogen exposure could be identified by cataloging public T cell receptors. About five DR-DQ haplotypes were treated as single units for association and clustering because of strong linkage in the cohort. The study combined high-throughput TCR immunosequencing, statistical association of individual TCRs with disease status, and machine learning to predict cytomegalovirus infection status. The study profiled the T cell repertoires of 666 subjects by immunosequencing and related them to cytomegalovirus serostatus. The later analysis used no new phenotypic data to find candidate immune exposures, relying instead on TCR beta sequences and their occurrence across donors. Class I and class II HLA loci were covered by the typing at four-digit resolution. Among the roughly 370 genotyped donors, roughly 80% belonged to the genetic ancestry cluster associated with self-reported Caucasian donors. Besides the first cohort of hundreds of subjects, a separate validation cohort made up of about 120 different subjects was used. A later genetic analysis took genome-wide SNP genotypes for about 55% of the roughly 670 donors and used that subset as a discovery cohort. The number of donors typed differed by locus, with 629-630 for A, B, C, DRB1 and DQB1, around 500 for DQA1, 600 to 610 for DPA1, and around 450 for DPB1. On average, 235,054 unique TCR beta nucleotide sequences were sequenced per donor among more than 350 genotyped donors of the cohort, with about 19% of those sequences being non-productive.

Points the paper makes about the study in general: The classifier was reported to diagnose cytomegalovirus status with high specificity and sensitivity in both the original and validation cohorts. According to a later analysis, parvovirus B19, influenza, CMV and Epstein-Barr virus appeared linked to several top co-occurrence clusters. It was suggested by the authors that the approach could potentially be generalized to other disease states and immunological phenotypes. A later analysis found that most CMV-associated TCR beta chains appeared HLA-restricted, with HLA associations seemingly driven largely by CMV exposure. Because counts were too low, about 15 rarely observed V segments, including chromosome 9 orphons, were left out of the earlier analysis of about 500 of the donors. This cohort had only TCR beta chains sequenced, and the lack of alpha or paired-chain data limited which features could be detected. Specific HLA alleles were associated with some 15,000 TCR beta sequences at a false discovery rate of 0.05 in a later analysis. Compared with equally common non-associated chains, HLA-associated TCR beta chains in a later analysis were more clonally expanded and had lower generation probabilities. A cluster of highly shared sequence variants was judged likely to be a technical artifact of the sequencing pipeline. Assigning TCR associations to individual alleles was difficult when HLA alleles, especially DR and DQ, strongly co-occurred. HLA typing was unavailable for some donors at each locus, so association tests used only the typed subset. A few of the identified cytomegalovirus-associated TCR beta chains were confirmed in vitro to be specific for cytomegalovirus antigens. In an earlier analysis of about 600 of the donors, most TCR beta V segments appeared in productive rearrangements about 87% or about 30% of the time, broadly matching IMGT annotations. The 87-base-pair reads could not distinguish some IMGT-functional V segments, including TRBV6-2 and TRBV6-3, so those segments were excluded. Linkage disequilibrium might explain the correlated functional status among segregating V segments, but an unknown experimental factor could not be ruled out. The study listed 150 to 200 TCR beta chains as associated with cytomegalovirus. Roughly uniform sequencing depth across donors was assumed in presence/absence analyses, although this assumption may not hold. Most TCR sequences were seen in very few donors, while some public TCRs were found in many individuals. According to a later analysis, TCR association rates differed among HLA loci, with DRB1 alleles showing the most associated TCRs and HLA-C alleles showing the fewest. CMV serostatus was the only immune exposure information available for the cohort. A further reported finding was that TCR beta sequences accurately predicted the HLA-A and HLA-B alleles for most subjects in the first cohort. According to a later genetic analysis, donors in an Asian-associated ancestry cluster had fewer N-insertions in productive TCRs than the approximately 700-donor mean. V-gene and J-gene trimming of TCR beta chains was associated with a missense DCLRE1C variant in a later genetic analysis, and the association was replicated in an independent cohort.

The TCR was taken from a woman aged 35 to 49 in good health and CMV-seronegative. The sequence links TRBV6-1 to TRBJ2-7, with a weak D call of TRBD2 (6 bases match). The sample taken for sequencing was PBMCs. Read as DNA, the sequence is TGTGCCAGCAGTGAAGTGGACGGGAGTAGATACGAGCAGTACTTC. Its product reads: CASSEVDGSRYEQYF.